Presented here are 26 T cell receptor beta chains from one specimen sequenced in a study of blood T cell repertoires in COVID-19. Libraries were prepared by immunoSEQ multiplex PCR; TCRdb keeps only in-frame clonotypes and omits some of them. The table lists fewer than 250,000 clones, 82% of them singletons. Source material: peripheral blood. The receptors were gathered from a woman aged 55-69 years with COVID-19, enrolled during active disease.

A single count supports this clone. The genes are TRBV4-1 and TRBJ1-5; TRBD1 matches at 10 bases. With V trimmed by 1 base and J by 6 bases, 9 bases remained unmatched. Germline V CDR1 and CDR2: MGHRA, YSYEKL. This CDR3 comprises 17 residues. The CDR3 DNA reads TGCGCCAGCAGCCAAGTAGGACAGGGGGAGAAGGGTCAGCCCCAGCATTTT. Protein sequence: CASSQVGQGEKGQPQHF.

The rearrangement uses TRBV12-3 or TRBV12-4 and TRBJ2-3; 7 bases fit TRBD2. The CDR3 length is 13 residues. The trim removed 6 bases at V and 5 bases at J, leaving 5 bases unmatched. DNA for the CDR3: TGTGCCAGCAGCTCTAGCGGAAGAGATACGCAGTATTTT. Its protein product is CASSSSGRDTQYF.

By sample share, this clone is large. The chain couples TRBV28 to TRBJ2-7; possibly TRBD2 for D (5 bases). The CDR3 is 13 amino acids. The V and J ends lost 4 bases and 3 bases respectively, with 10 bases between them. Germline V lookup: CDR1 MDHEN, CDR2 SYDVKM. As DNA, the CDR3 is TGTGCCAGCAGTTCCCGACGGGACTACGAGCAGTACGTC. This encodes CASSSRRDYEQYV.

The chain couples TRBV25-1 to TRBJ2-6; TRBD1 aligns across 7 bases. CDR3 length equals 18 residues. V gave up 5 bases and J gave up 2 bases; unmatched junction bases: 12. In germline, CDR1 is MGHDK, CDR2 SYGVNS. CDR3 amino acids: CASSKQGSEVAGANVLTF. The CDR3 bases are TGTGCCAGCAGTAAACAGGGGTCCGAGGTGGCTGGGGCCAACGTCCTGACTTTC.

This clone occurred a few times. This sequence joins TRBV4-1 and TRBJ1-2, with D perhaps TRBD1 (5 bases). Germline V gene lookup returns CDR1 MGHRA and CDR2 YSYEKL. The CDR3 totals 15 residues. Trimming shortened V by 3 bases and J by 4 bases, and 15 bases separated the two germline ends. The CDR3 is CASSQTEQEFYGYTF. DNA of the CDR3: TGCGCCAGCAGCCAGACAGAACAGGAATTCTATGGCTACACCTTC.

The chain employs TRBV27 and TRBJ1-2, with 8 bases aligning to TRBD1. Losses at the gene ends were 6 bases for V and 4 bases for J; bases not matched to a gene: 7. The CDR3 sequence is 14 residues long. Per germline, CDR1 MNHEY and CDR2 SMNVEV (reference sequence). CDR3 coding DNA: TGTGCCAGCAGGGCAGGGGGCTACCTCTATGGCTACACCTTC. Encoded protein: CASRAGGYLYGYTF.

CDR3 coding DNA: TGTGCCAGCAGTTGGCCTAGCGGGAGGTCGACCTACGAGCAGTACTTC. It codes for CASSWPSGRSTYEQYF. The gene calls are TRBV2 and TRBJ2-7; TRBD2 matches 11 bases. V lost 5 bases, J lost 2 bases, and 8 bases stayed unmatched. The CDR3 covers 16 residues. Germline loops: CDR1 SNHLY, CDR2 FYNNEI.

V gene TRBV7-6 combines with J gene TRBJ2-2; 11 nucleotides line up with TRBD1. Unmatched junction bases numbered 4, after V lost 3 bases and J lost 4 bases. Germline loops: CDR1 SGHVS, CDR2 FNYEAQ. The CDR3 totals 16 residues. This CDR3 reads CASSLGQGEATGELFF. The CDR3 nucleotides read TGTGCCAGCAGCTTGGGACAGGGGGAGGCCACCGGGGAGCTGTTTTTT.

The chain uses TRBV5-6 and TRBJ2-5, with TRBD2 matching over 12 bases. The germline gives CDR1 SGHDT, CDR2 YYEEEE. CDR3 length: 16 amino acids. V lost 4 bases to trimming and J lost 1 base; unmatched junction nucleotides: 5. CDR3 protein: CASSPGLAGLQETQYF. The CDR3 DNA sequence: TGTGCCAGCAGCCCGGGACTAGCGGGCCTCCAAGAGACCCAGTACTTC.

The CDR3 nucleotides read TGTGCCAGCAGTGAATCTTCTGTGACAGCTTATAGCAATCAGCCCCAGCATTTT. Translated, it gives CASSESSVTAYSNQPQHF. The genes are TRBV6-1 and TRBJ1-5; D is possibly TRBD1 (5 bases). The CDR3 is 18 amino acids. Germline V gives CDR1 MNHNS, CDR2 SASEGT. V gave up 2 bases and J gave up 0 bases, with 17 bases separating them.

In nucleotides, the CDR3 is TGTGCTAGTGGCCGACAGTACACAGATACGCAGTATTTT. This sequence encodes CASGRQYTDTQYF. This chain links TRBV12-5 with TRBJ2-3; D may be TRBD1 (5 bases). Trimming stripped 6 bases from V and 2 bases from J, with 9 bases between. The CDR3 length is 13 residues. Looked up from germline, CDR1 is LGHNT and CDR2 is FRNRAP.

The CDR3 loop reads CASSRDSGQETQYF. The CDR3 DNA sequence: TGTGCCAGCTCACGGGACAGCGGGCAAGAGACCCAGTACTTC. The J gene is TRBJ2-5, the V gene TRBV18, with a tentative D call TRBD1 (7 bases). Germline-derived CDR1 and CDR2 are KGHSH and LQKENI. V lost 4 bases and J 2 bases, leaving 11 bases between the germline ends. This CDR3 spans 14 amino acids.

This clone was seen a single time. This chain joins TRBV11-2 and TRBJ2-1; 10 positions agree with TRBD2. V shed 4 bases, J shed 0 bases, and the junction held 6 bases outside the gene matches. The CDR3 is 17 amino acids. Germline assignment: CDR1 SGHAT and CDR2 FQNNGV. DNA of the CDR3: TGTGCCAGCAGCTCGACTAGCGGGTGGAGCTCCTACAATGAGCAGTTCTTC. This codes for CASSSTSGWSSYNEQFF.

The CDR3 loop reads CASQDRDGEKLFF. CDR3 sequence (DNA): TGTGCCAGCCAAGACAGGGACGGTGAAAAACTGTTTTTT. J is TRBJ1-4 and V is TRBV28; 7 nucleotides match TRBD1. CDR1 is MDHEN, CDR2 SYDVKM, per germline. V dropped 8 bases and J dropped 7; count of bases not matched to a gene: 7. The CDR3 has 13 amino acids.

V and J are TRBV5-6 and TRBJ2-3; D ambiguous. The CDR3 spans 16 residues. The germline V gene encodes CDR1 SGHDT and CDR2 YYEEEE. V lost 1 base and J lost 0, with 12 bases in between. Written as DNA, the CDR3 is TGTGCCAGCAGCTTGAGCGTAACGGCTAGCACAGATACGCAGTATTTT. This translates into CASSLSVTASTDTQYF.

This sequence joins TRBV6-1 and TRBJ2-7; weak D call: TRBD1 (5 bases). The germline V gene encodes CDR1 MNHNS and CDR2 SASEGT. The CDR3 consists of 14 residues. Trimming removed 2 bases from V and 7 bases from J, with 15 bases in between. In DNA form, the CDR3 reads TGTGCCAGCAGTGAACTGGTGGGGCTGGGGGAGCAGTACGTC. It translates to CASSELVGLGEQYV.

V and J are TRBV6-5 and TRBJ1-1; perhaps TRBD1 as D (5 bases). CDR1 and CDR2 from the germline V gene are MNHEY and SVGAGI. The V end was cut by 6 bases, the J end by 8 bases, with 19 bases between. This CDR3 contains 14 residues. DNA of the CDR3: TGTGCCAGCAGCAGAGAAGACCGACAGACAGAAGCTTTCTTT. Encoded protein: CASSREDRQTEAFF.

In its sample, this clone was seen once. The chain couples TRBV24-1 to TRBJ1-2; 9 nucleotides align to TRBD1. Germline V gives CDR1 KGHDR, CDR2 SFDVKD. The CDR3 loop spans 15 amino acids. Germline trimming cut 5 bases from V and 2 bases from J; bases unmatched to any gene: 5. The CDR3, as DNA: TGTGCCACCAGTGGGGGGGACAGGGTGAACTATGGCTACACCTTC. Its protein product is CATSGGDRVNYGYTF.

The chain employs TRBV7-3 and TRBJ2-1; D ambiguous. The CDR3 covers 17 residues. V lost 1 base and J 5 bases, leaving 18 bases between the germline ends. Germline lookup yields CDR1 SGHTA and CDR2 FQGTGA. CDR3 amino acids: CASSLKVSEAFDNEQFF. The CDR3 region has the DNA TGTGCCAGCAGCTTAAAAGTGTCTGAGGCTTTCGACAATGAGCAGTTCTTC.

The V call is TRBV6-6, the J call TRBJ2-3; D might be TRBD1 (6 bases). The CDR3 extends over 17 amino acids. Trimming left V 5 bases short and J 2 bases short, with 20 bases between. The germline gives CDR1 MNHNY, CDR2 SVGAGI (reference sequence). Written as DNA, the CDR3 is TGTGCCAGCAGTCCATCCACCCACCGGGACACCACAGATACGCAGTATTTT. Its translation: CASSPSTHRDTTDTQYF.

The chain links TRBV7-2 to TRBJ2-3, with D unresolved. Trimming pared 1 base from V and 3 bases from J, leaving 8 bases between. The CDR3 consists of 14 residues. CDR1 is SGHTA, CDR2 FQGNSA, per germline. CDR3 protein: CASSLEPRTDTQYF. Written as DNA, the CDR3 is TGTGCCAGCAGCTTAGAACCCAGGACAGATACGCAGTATTTT.

J is TRBJ2-5 and V is TRBV5-4; D possibly corresponds to TRBD1 (5 bases). Germline CDR1 SGHNT, CDR2 YYREEE (reference sequence). Trimming removed 0 bases at V and 2 bases at J, with 11 bases between. CDR3 length: 15 residues. CDR3 in amino acids: CASSLGRGPQETQYF. The CDR3 DNA reads as TGTGCCAGCAGCTTGGGAAGGGGCCCTCAAGAGACCCAGTACTTC.

The V gene is TRBV5-1, the J gene TRBJ1-2; weak D call: TRBD1 (5 bases). The germline V gene has CDR1 SGHRS and CDR2 YFSETQ. This CDR3 region has 12 residues. V was shortened by 0 bases and J by 8 bases, with 8 bases between the two germline ends. The CDR3 is CASSLGTTGYTF. CDR3 nucleotide sequence: TGCGCCAGCAGCTTGGGGACAACAGGCTACACCTTC.

There are a few counts of this clone. The chain links TRBV9 to TRBJ2-2; the match to TRBD1 covers 8 bases. From germline, CDR1 is SGDLS and CDR2 YYNGEE. CDR3 length equals 15 residues. V lost 0 bases and J lost 8; bases outside the gene matches: 6. This CDR3 is CASSVVQGAPGELFF. Here the CDR3 DNA reads TGTGCCAGCAGCGTAGTGCAGGGGGCGCCGGGGGAGCTGTTTTTT.

The rearrangement links TRBV28 to TRBJ2-3; tentatively, D is TRBD1 (6 bases). The CDR3 extends over 16 amino acids. Germline CDR1 MDHEN, CDR2 SYDVKM. V was cut by 3 bases and J by 0 bases, with 13 bases left in between. The CDR3 DNA sequence: TGTGCCAGCAGTTTGGAGCCAGGGGTAAGCACAGATACGCAGTATTTT. This codes for CASSLEPGVSTDTQYF.

The V and J genes are TRBV27 and TRBJ1-6, with D maybe TRBD1 (5 bases). The CDR3 is 19 residues long. Per the germline V gene, CDR1 is MNHEY and CDR2 is SMNVEV (reference sequence). V was cut by 0 bases and J by 0 bases, with 15 bases left in between. The CDR3 sequence is CASSLSGLRASSYNSPLHF. CDR3 nucleotide sequence: TGTGCCAGCAGTTTATCAGGTCTCAGGGCGAGCTCCTATAATTCACCCCTCCACTTT.